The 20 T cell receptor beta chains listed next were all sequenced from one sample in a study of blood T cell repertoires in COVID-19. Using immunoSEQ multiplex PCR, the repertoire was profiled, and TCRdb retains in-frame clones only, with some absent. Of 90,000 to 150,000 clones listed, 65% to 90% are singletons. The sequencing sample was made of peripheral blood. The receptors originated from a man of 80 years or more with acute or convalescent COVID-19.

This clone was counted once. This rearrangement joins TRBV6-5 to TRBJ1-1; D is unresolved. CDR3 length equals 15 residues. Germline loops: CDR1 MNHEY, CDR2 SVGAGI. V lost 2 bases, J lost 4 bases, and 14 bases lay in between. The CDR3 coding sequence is TGTGCCAGCAGTTACGAAGGAGGGATGGGCACTGAAGCTTTCTTT. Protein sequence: CASSYEGGMGTEAFF.

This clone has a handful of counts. The chain's CDR3 is CSVGTGGNTEAFF. The CDR3 DNA reads as TGCAGCGTGGGGACAGGGGGGAACACTGAAGCTTTCTTT. The rearrangement joins TRBV29-1 to TRBJ1-1; TRBD1 matches 11 bases. With 6 bases clipped from V and 1 base from J, the junction kept 1 base outside the gene matches. Germline loops: CDR1 SQVTM, CDR2 ANQGSEA. This CDR3 comprises 13 residues.

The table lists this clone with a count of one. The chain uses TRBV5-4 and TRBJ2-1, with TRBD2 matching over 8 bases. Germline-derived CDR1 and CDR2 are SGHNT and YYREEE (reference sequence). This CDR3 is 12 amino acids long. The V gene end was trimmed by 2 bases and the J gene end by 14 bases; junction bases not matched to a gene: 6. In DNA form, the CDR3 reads TGTGCCAGCAGCTTTAGCGGGGTTAACGAGTTCTTC. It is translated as CASSFSGVNEFF. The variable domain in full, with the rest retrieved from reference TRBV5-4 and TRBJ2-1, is ETGVTQSPTHLIKTRGQQVTLRCSSQSGHNTVSWYQQALGQGPQFIFQYYREEENGRGNFPPRFSGLQFPNYSSELNVNALELDDSALYLCASSFSGVNEFFGPGTRLTVL.

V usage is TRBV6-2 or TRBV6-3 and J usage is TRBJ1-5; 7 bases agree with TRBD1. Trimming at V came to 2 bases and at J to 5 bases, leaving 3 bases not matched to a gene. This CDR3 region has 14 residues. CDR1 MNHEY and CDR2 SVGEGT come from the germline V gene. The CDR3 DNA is TGTGCCAGCAGTTACCGCGACAGGGATCAGCCCCAGCATTTT. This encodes CASSYRDRDQPQHF.

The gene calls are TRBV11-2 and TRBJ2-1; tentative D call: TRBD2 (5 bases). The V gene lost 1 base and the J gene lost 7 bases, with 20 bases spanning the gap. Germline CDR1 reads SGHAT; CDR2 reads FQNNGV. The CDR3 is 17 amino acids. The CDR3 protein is CASSLGLGRPEVNEQFF. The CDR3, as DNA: TGTGCCAGCAGCTTAGGGCTGGGTCGTCCGGAGGTGAATGAGCAGTTCTTC.

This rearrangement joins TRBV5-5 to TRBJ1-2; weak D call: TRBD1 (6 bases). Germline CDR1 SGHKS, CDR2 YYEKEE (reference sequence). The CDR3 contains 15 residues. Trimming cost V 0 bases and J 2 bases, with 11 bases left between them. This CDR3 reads CASSLAAGDNYGYTF. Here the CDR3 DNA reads TGTGCCAGCAGCTTGGCGGCAGGGGACAACTATGGCTACACCTTC.

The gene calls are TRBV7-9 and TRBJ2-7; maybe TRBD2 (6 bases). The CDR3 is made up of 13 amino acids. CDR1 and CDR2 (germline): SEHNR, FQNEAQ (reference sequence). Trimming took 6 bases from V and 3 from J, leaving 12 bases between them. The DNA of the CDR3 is TGTGCCAGCAGGGGGACTTCTAGCTACGAGCAGTACTTC. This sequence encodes CASRGTSSYEQYF. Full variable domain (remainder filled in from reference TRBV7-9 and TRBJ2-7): DTGVSQNPRHKITKRGQNVTFRCDPISEHNRLYWYRQTLGQGPEFLTYFQNEAQLEKSRLLSDRFSAERPKGSFSTLEIQRTEQGDSAMYLCASRGTSSYEQYFGPGTRLTVT.

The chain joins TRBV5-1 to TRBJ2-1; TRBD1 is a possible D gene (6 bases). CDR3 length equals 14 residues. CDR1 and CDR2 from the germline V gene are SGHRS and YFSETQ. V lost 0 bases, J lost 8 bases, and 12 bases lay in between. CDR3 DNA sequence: TGCGCCAGCAGCTTGGAGGGGGTTAGGGATGAGCAGTTCTTC. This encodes CASSLEGVRDEQFF.

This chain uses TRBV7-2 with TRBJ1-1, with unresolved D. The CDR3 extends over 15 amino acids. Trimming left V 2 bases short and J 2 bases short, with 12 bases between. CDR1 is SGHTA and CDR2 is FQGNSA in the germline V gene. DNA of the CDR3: TGTGCCAGCAGCTTACGAGCAAGTCTAAACACTGAAGCTTTCTTT. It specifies CASSLRASLNTEAFF.

This CDR3 reads CASSLLEQGANSPLHF. The CDR3 DNA follows: TGTGCCAGCAGCTTACTCGAACAGGGGGCTAATTCACCCCTCCACTTT. The chain uses TRBV7-3 and TRBJ1-6; the match to TRBD1 covers 9 bases. Trimming removed 2 bases from V and 6 bases from J; junction bases left unmatched: 5. The germline V gene has CDR1 SGHTA and CDR2 FQGTGA. This CDR3 has 16 residues.

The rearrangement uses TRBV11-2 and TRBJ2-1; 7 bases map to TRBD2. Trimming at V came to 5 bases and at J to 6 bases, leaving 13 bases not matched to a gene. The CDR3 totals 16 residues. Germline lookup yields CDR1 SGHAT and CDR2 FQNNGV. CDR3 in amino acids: CASSDSPSGTRNEQFF. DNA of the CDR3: TGTGCCAGCAGCGACTCCCCAAGCGGGACGCGCAATGAGCAGTTCTTC.

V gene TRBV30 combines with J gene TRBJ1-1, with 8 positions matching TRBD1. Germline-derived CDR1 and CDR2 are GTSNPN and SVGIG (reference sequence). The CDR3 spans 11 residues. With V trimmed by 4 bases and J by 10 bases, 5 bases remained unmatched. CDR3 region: CAWNRGFGAFF. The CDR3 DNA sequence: TGTGCCTGGAACAGGGGGTTTGGAGCTTTCTTT. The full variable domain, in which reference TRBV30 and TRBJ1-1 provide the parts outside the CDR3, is SQTIHQWPATLVQPVGSPLSLECTVEGTSNPNLYWYRQAAGRGLQLLFYSVGIGQISSEVPQNLSASRPQDRQFILSSKKLLLSDSGFYLCAWNRGFGAFFGQGTRLTVV.

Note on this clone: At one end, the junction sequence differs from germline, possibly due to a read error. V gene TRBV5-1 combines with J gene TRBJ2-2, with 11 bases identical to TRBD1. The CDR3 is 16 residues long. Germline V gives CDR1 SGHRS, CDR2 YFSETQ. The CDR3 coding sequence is TGCGCCCGCAGCTTGGAGGGACAGGGGGGGACCGGGGAGCTGTTTTTT. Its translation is CARSLEGQGGTGELFF. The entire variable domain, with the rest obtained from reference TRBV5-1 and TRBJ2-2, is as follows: KAGVTQTPRYLIKTRGQQVTLSCSPISGHRSVSWYQQTPGQGLQFLFEYFSETQRNKGNFPGRFSGRQFSNSRSEMNVSTLELGDSALYLCARSLEGQGGTGELFFGEGSRLTVL.

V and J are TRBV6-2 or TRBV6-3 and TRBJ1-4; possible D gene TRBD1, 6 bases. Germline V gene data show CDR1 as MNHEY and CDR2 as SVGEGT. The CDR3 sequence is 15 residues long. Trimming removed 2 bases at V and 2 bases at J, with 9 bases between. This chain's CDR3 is CASSYVGATNEKLFF. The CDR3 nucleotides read TGTGCCAGCAGTTACGTGGGGGCGACTAATGAAAAACTGTTTTTT.

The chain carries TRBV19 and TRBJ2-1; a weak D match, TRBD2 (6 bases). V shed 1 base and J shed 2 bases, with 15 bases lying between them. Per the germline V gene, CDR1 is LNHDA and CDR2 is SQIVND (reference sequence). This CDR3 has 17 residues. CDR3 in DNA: TGTGCCAGTAGTATAGGGGCCCTTAGCGGACCCTACAATGAGCAGTTCTTC. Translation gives CASSIGALSGPYNEQFF.

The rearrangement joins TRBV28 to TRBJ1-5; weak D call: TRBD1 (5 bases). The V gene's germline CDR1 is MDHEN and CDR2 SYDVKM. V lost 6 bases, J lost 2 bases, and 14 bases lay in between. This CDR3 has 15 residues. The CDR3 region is CASSWARGGNQPQHF. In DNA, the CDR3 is TGTGCCAGCAGCTGGGCCCGGGGGGGCAATCAGCCCCAGCATTTT.

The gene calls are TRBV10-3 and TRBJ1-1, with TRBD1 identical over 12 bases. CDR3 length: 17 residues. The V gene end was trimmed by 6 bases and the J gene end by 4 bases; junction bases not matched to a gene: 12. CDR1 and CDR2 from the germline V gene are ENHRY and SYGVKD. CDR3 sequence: CAIRGTGGDRGTTEAFF. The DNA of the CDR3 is TGTGCCATCAGAGGGACAGGGGGCGACAGAGGGACCACTGAAGCTTTCTTT.

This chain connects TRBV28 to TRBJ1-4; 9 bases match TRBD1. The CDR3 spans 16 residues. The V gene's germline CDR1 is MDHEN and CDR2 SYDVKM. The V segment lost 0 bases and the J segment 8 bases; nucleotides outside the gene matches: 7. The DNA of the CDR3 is TGTGCCAGCAGTTTATGGGGGGGGACAGGGAACGAAAAACTGTTTTTT. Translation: CASSLWGGTGNEKLFF.

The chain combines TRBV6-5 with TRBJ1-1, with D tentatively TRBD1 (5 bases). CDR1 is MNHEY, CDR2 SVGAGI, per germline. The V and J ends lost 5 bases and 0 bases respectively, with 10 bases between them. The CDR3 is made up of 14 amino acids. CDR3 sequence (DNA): TGTGCCAGCAGTCGGGGCGGGATGAACACTGAAGCTTTCTTT. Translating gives CASSRGGMNTEAFF.

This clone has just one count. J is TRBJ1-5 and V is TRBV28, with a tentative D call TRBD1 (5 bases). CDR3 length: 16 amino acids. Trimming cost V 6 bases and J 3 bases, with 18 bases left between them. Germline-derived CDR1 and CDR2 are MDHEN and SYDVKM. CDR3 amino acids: CASSLGTLTPNQPQHF. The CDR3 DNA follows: TGTGCCAGCAGCCTGGGGACTCTAACTCCCAATCAGCCCCAGCATTTT.